The 10 T cell receptor beta chains below come from one sample, sequenced in a study of T cells in localized non-small cell lung cancer. This table comes from immunoSEQ multiplex PCR, and its TCRdb copy is limited to in-frame clones, with some not included. The profile shows tens of thousands of clones, roughly 83% of them singletons. The source material was PBMCs, sampled before any cancer treatment. Receptors originate from a woman aged 40-70 years with stage II squamous cell lung carcinoma.

The gene calls are TRBV28 and TRBJ2-7; D remains ambiguous. CDR1 and CDR2 (germline): MDHEN, SYDVKM. Deletions cut 6 bases from V and 4 bases from J, with 10 bases between. This CDR3 is 12 amino acids long. As DNA, the CDR3 is TGTGCCAGCAGGACCCAGGATTACGAGCAGTACTTC. Translating it yields CASRTQDYEQYF.

The chain joins TRBV7-2 to TRBJ2-1, with D hard to call. This CDR3 spans 12 amino acids. Germline CDR1 and CDR2: SGHTA and FQGNSA. The ends were cut back, 2 bases at V and 7 bases at J, with 6 bases in the middle. The CDR3 reads CASSLILNEQFF. CDR3 DNA sequence: TGTGCCAGCAGCTTAATTTTGAATGAGCAGTTCTTC. Drawing the rest from reference TRBV7-2 and TRBJ2-1, the complete variable domain is GAGVSQSPSNKVTEKGKDVELRCDPISGHTALYWYRQSLGQGLEFLIYFQGNSAPDKSGLPSDRFSAERTGGSVSTLTIQRTQQEDSAVYLCASSLILNEQFFGPGTRLTVL.

The chain uses TRBV5-5 and TRBJ2-5; possibly TRBD1 for D (5 bases). Trimming left V 0 bases short and J 4 bases short, with 13 bases between. Germline loops: CDR1 SGHKS, CDR2 YYEKEE (reference sequence). This CDR3 has 15 residues. In nucleotides, the CDR3 is TGTGCCAGCAGCTTGGAGGGCAGGGCAGGAGAGACCCAGTACTTC. Protein sequence: CASSLEGRAGETQYF. Full variable domain (rest looked up from reference TRBV5-5 and TRBJ2-5): DAGVTQSPTHLIKTRGQQVTLRCSPISGHKSVSWYQQVLGQGPQFIFQYYEKEERGRGNFPDRFSARQFPNYSSELNVNALLLGDSALYLCASSLEGRAGETQYFGPGTRLLVL.

The chain has TRBV28 and TRBJ2-7; D possibly corresponds to TRBD2 (7 bases). V was clipped by 11 bases and J by 5 bases, with 22 bases between them. This CDR3 is 14 amino acids long. Germline CDR1 MDHEN, CDR2 SYDVKM. CDR3 sequence reads: CAGRLGEGEDEQYF. DNA for the CDR3: TGTGCCGGTAGGTTAGGGGAGGGGGAAGACGAGCAGTACTTC.

The chain carries TRBV19 and TRBJ2-4, with 8 bases that match TRBD1. Trimming cost V 7 bases and J 2 bases; bases outside gene matches: 22. The CDR3 runs to 20 residues. In germline, CDR1 is LNHDA, CDR2 SQIVND (reference sequence). The CDR3 sequence is CASIVSDGGTGKGTKNIQYF. CDR3 DNA sequence: TGTGCCAGTATTGTGTCTGATGGGGGGACAGGCAAAGGGACCAAAAACATTCAGTACTTC.

The genes are TRBV9 and TRBJ1-4; D remains unclear. The germline V and J ends were trimmed by 0 bases and 5 bases, with 8 bases remaining between them. Germline V gives CDR1 SGDLS, CDR2 YYNGEE. The CDR3 is 14 amino acids. The CDR3 DNA follows: TGTGCCAGCAGCGTAGATGCTCGCAATGAAAAACTGTTTTTT. This codes for CASSVDARNEKLFF.

V gene TRBV14 combines with J gene TRBJ2-5; 8 bases are a match to TRBD1. The CDR3 sequence is 14 residues long. Per germline, CDR1 SGHDN and CDR2 FVKESK. V lost 0 bases to trimming and J lost 3 bases; unmatched junction nucleotides: 0. Here the CDR3 reads CASSQEDREETQYF. CDR3 in DNA: TGTGCCAGCAGCCAAGAGGACAGGGAAGAGACCCAGTACTTC.

This rearrangement joins TRBV7-3 to TRBJ2-1; 9 nucleotides agree with TRBD1. The CDR3 spans 12 residues. Germline V CDR1 and CDR2: SGHTA, FQGTGA. The junction had 3 bases not matched to a gene; V was cut back by 8 bases and J by 7 bases. CDR3 coding DNA: TGTGCCAGCGGGACAGGGCGGAATGAGCAGTTCTTC. Protein sequence: CASGTGRNEQFF.

In its sample, this clone was seen once. This chain links TRBV28 with TRBJ1-2; the D gene is possibly TRBD1 (5 bases). The CDR3 has 14 residues. V was clipped by 3 bases and J by 4 bases, with 12 bases between them. Per the germline V gene, CDR1 is MDHEN and CDR2 is SYDVKM. CDR3 region: CASSLGVEVYGYTF. The CDR3 region has the DNA TGTGCCAGCAGTTTGGGGGTGGAGGTCTATGGCTACACCTTC.

The V gene is TRBV11-2, the J gene TRBJ2-5; 8 bases match TRBD2. With 2 bases clipped from V and 5 bases from J, the junction kept 10 bases outside the gene matches. This CDR3 spans 16 amino acids. CDR1 is SGHAT, CDR2 FQNNGV, per germline. The CDR3: CASSLITGTRRETQYF. The DNA for the CDR3 is TGTGCCAGCAGCTTAATCACCGGGACTAGGAGGGAGACCCAGTACTTC.